This passage covers 7 T cell receptor beta chains from one sample sequenced in a study of blood T cells in healthy people across ages. It was with a sample-barcoded 5' primer and a J-beta primer mix that a second PCR of roughly 6 to 12 cycles was run. MiXCR, run by TCRdb on the 5' RACE reads, gives a single entry per CDR3 protein. This sample has about 1,400,000 distinct CDR3 sequences, with approximately 42% found just once. Material: blood. The receptor set was obtained from a woman under 30 in good health.

Comment on this clonotype: One end of the junction does not line up with germline, which may come from a read error. V gene TRBV6-5 combines with J gene TRBJ2-1, with D possibly TRBD1 on 5 matching bases. The V gene's germline CDR1 is MNHEY and CDR2 SVGAGI. The CDR3 extends over 18 amino acids. CDR3 in amino acids: CTSSYRPPLESSYNEQFF. In nucleotides, the CDR3 is TGTACCAGCAGTTACAGGCCTCCCTTAGAGAGCTCCTACAATGAGCAGTTCTTC.

This chain links TRBV6-5 with TRBJ1-1; possible D gene TRBD1, 6 bases. The germline V and J ends were trimmed by 7 bases and 4 bases, with 13 bases remaining between them. The CDR3 has 13 amino acids. The V gene's germline CDR1 is MNHEY and CDR2 SVGAGI. The DNA for the CDR3 is TGTGCCAGCACCCAGGGGAGAAGCACTGAAGCTTTCTTT. Protein: CASTQGRSTEAFF.

This clonotype was counted ten times or more. The J gene is TRBJ2-3, the V gene TRBV29-1, with D uncertain. Per the germline V gene, CDR1 is SQVTM and CDR2 is ANQGSEA. V gave up 7 bases and J gave up 3 bases, with 11 bases separating them. The CDR3 sequence is 12 residues long. CDR3 sequence: CSAYPETDTQYF. The CDR3, as DNA: TGCAGCGCATACCCTGAAACAGATACGCAGTATTTT.

The rearrangement joins TRBV6-5 to TRBJ1-1; no clear D gene. The germline CDR1 and CDR2 sequences are MNHEY and SVGAGI. CDR3 length: 15 amino acids. V dropped 6 bases and J dropped 0 bases, with 14 bases sitting between them. Here the CDR3 reads CASSPLEALNTEAFF. In DNA, the CDR3 is TGTGCCAGCAGCCCCCTGGAGGCGTTGAACACTGAAGCTTTCTTT.

With regard to this clonotype: The germline gene is not matched at one end of the junction; a read error may be the cause. This chain uses TRBV20-1 with TRBJ2-1; 9 bases align to TRBD2. This CDR3 comprises 17 residues. CDR1 is DFQATT, CDR2 SNEGSKA, per germline (reference sequence). CDR3 nucleotides: TGCAGTGCCCATCTCGTTAGCGGGAGTCAGTCCTACAATGGGCAGTTCTTC. Residues: CSAHLVSGSQSYNGQFF.

V is TRBV6-5 and J is TRBJ2-1; the D gene is possibly TRBD2 (6 bases). The CDR3 has 17 residues. V shed 0 bases and J shed 6 bases, with 18 bases lying between them. The germline V gene encodes CDR1 MNHEY and CDR2 SVGAGI. The CDR3 region has the DNA TGTGCCAGCAGTTACTCGGACGGGAGCCCGCCTGGCAATGAGCAGTTCTTC. This gives the protein CASSYSDGSPPGNEQFF.

This clonotype has only a few counts. V gene TRBV6-1 combines with J gene TRBJ2-6, with unresolved D. V was pared by 1 base and J by 0 bases, with 4 bases between. The CDR3 totals 15 residues. Germline V gene sequence: CDR1 MNHNS, CDR2 SASEGT. The CDR3: CASSEELSGANVLTF. The CDR3 bases are TGTGCCAGCAGTGAAGAACTCTCTGGGGCCAACGTCCTGACTTTC.